Listed here are 8 T cell receptor beta chains from one sample, sequenced in a study of blood T cell repertoires in COVID-19. Here immunoSEQ multiplex PCR was the method, and the copy in TCRdb shows in-frame clones only, minus some. The sample yields approximately 160,000 clones, about 90% seen once. What was sequenced was PBMCs or T cells enriched from blood (not recorded which). The source is a woman aged 50 to 65 who had recovered from COVID-19.

The CDR3 DNA reads as TGTGCCAGTAGTATCCACACAAGCGATAGCAATCAGCCCCAGCATTTT. This encodes CASSIHTSDSNQPQHF. V and J are TRBV19 and TRBJ1-5; unclear D gene. Deletions cut 3 bases from V and 0 bases from J, with 12 bases between. CDR3 length: 16 residues. Germline values: CDR1 LNHDA, CDR2 SQIVND (reference sequence).

The J gene is TRBJ1-1, the V gene TRBV6-2 or TRBV6-3, with D possibly matching TRBD1 (5 bases). The V gene lost 6 bases and the J gene lost 0 bases, with 17 bases spanning the gap. The CDR3 has 16 amino acids. Germline assignment: CDR1 MNHEY and CDR2 SVGEGT. CDR3 DNA: TGTGCCAGCAGCCCTAAGAGGCAGGGTCTGAACACTGAAGCTTTCTTT. Its protein is CASSPKRQGLNTEAFF.

This rearrangement joins TRBV27 to TRBJ2-1; D not certain. The CDR3 length is 13 residues. The ends were cut back, 5 bases at V and 6 bases at J, with 11 bases in the middle. The germline V gene encodes CDR1 MNHEY and CDR2 SMNVEV (reference sequence). CDR3 residues: CASSTRLINEQFF. DNA of the CDR3: TGTGCCAGCAGTACCCGACTTATCAATGAGCAGTTCTTC.

The gene calls are TRBV4-1 and TRBJ1-2; 9 bases fit TRBD1. The junction had 4 bases not matched to a gene; V was cut back by 1 base and J by 4 bases. Germline V gene data show CDR1 as MGHRA and CDR2 as YSYEKL. The CDR3 runs to 15 residues. The DNA for the CDR3 is TGCGCCAGCAGCCAAGGCCCGGGACAGGGCTATGGCTACACCTTC. This encodes CASSQGPGQGYGYTF.

This CDR3 reads CASRVERSTDTQYF. Written as DNA, the CDR3 is TGTGCCAGCAGAGTGGAGCGGAGCACAGATACGCAGTATTTT. The chain couples TRBV2 to TRBJ2-3; a weak D match, TRBD2 (5 bases). There are 14 residues in the CDR3. From germline, CDR1 is SNHLY and CDR2 FYNNEI. The V and J ends lost 6 bases and 0 bases respectively, with 10 bases between them.

This chain uses TRBV7-8 with TRBJ2-7; tentative D call: TRBD2 (7 bases). The CDR3 extends over 15 amino acids. Between the trimmed V and J ends, which lost 0 bases and 6 bases, there was a span of 15 bases. Germline CDR1 is SGHVS and CDR2 is FQNEAQ. CDR3 amino acids: CASSLATSRGGEQYF. CDR3 DNA sequence: TGTGCCAGCAGCTTAGCGACTAGCCGAGGGGGCGAGCAGTACTTC.

This CDR3 is CASSFLGQGLQGEKLFF. CDR3 in DNA: TGCGCCAGCAGCTTTTTGGGACAGGGGCTACAAGGTGAAAAACTGTTTTTT. The rearrangement joins TRBV5-1 to TRBJ1-4; TRBD1 matches 10 bases. The germline V gene has CDR1 SGHRS and CDR2 YFSETQ. The CDR3 extends over 17 amino acids. The trim removed 2 bases at V and 7 bases at J, leaving 11 bases unmatched.

This chain uses TRBV28 with TRBJ1-2, with TRBD1 identical over 8 bases. The CDR3 consists of 13 residues. Losses at the gene ends were 4 bases for V and 8 bases for J; bases not matched to a gene: 6. Germline loops: CDR1 MDHEN, CDR2 SYDVKM. The CDR3 sequence: CASSSTGVGGYTF. CDR3 DNA sequence: TGTGCCAGCAGTTCGACAGGGGTAGGAGGCTACACCTTC.